The 20 T cell receptor beta chains below come from one sample, sequenced in a study of post-analysis software for immune sequencing data. Prepared TCR beta cDNA libraries contained unique molecular identifiers. In TCRdb, the PCR reads were re-called with MiXCR into one record per CDR3 protein. The table shows some 260,000 distinct CDR3 sequences, with 35% to 40% occurring only once. Findings and limits, study-wide: A few TRBV segments appeared more often in patients than in controls, and TRBV5-6, TRBV5-1 and TRBV20-1 were among these.

Their antigens are not known. Sequencing was carried out using blood. The receptor set was obtained from a girl aged 5-17 years with multiple sclerosis.

On this clonotype: A much larger clonotype is one base distant, so this may be a read error. The chain couples TRBV9 to TRBJ2-7; no definite D call. Germline V gene lookup returns CDR1 SGDLS and CDR2 YYNGEE. V shed 0 bases and J shed 7 bases, with 11 bases lying between them. This CDR3 region has 13 residues. Written as DNA, the CDR3 is TGTGCCAGCAGCGTAGGGCCTTACAATGAGCAGTACTTC. Translation: CASSVGPYNEQYF.

At least ten counts were recorded for this clonotype. V usage is TRBV20-1 and J usage is TRBJ2-1; D ambiguous. This CDR3 comprises 13 residues. Germline V gene lookup returns CDR1 DFQATT and CDR2 SNEGSKA (reference sequence). V shed 5 bases and J shed 7 bases, with 15 bases lying between them. The CDR3, as DNA: TGCAGTGCTCAAAAACACGCCTTAAATGAGCAGTTCTTC. The encoded protein is CSAQKHALNEQFF.

This clonotype was observed at least ten times. The chain uses TRBV7-2 and TRBJ2-7; D is perhaps TRBD1 (5 bases). Trimming stripped 4 bases from V and 2 bases from J, with 12 bases between. CDR3 length: 14 amino acids. Germline CDR1 and CDR2: SGHTA and FQGNSA. The CDR3 DNA sequence: TGTGCCAGCAGCTATTCTCAGGGCCCCTACGAGCAGTACTTC. Translation: CASSYSQGPYEQYF.

This clonotype was counted ten times or more. V and J are TRBV2 and TRBJ2-7; D is tentatively TRBD1 or TRBD2 (5 bases each). V lost 2 bases and J lost 6, with 11 bases in between. Germline lookup yields CDR1 SNHLY and CDR2 FYNNEI. This CDR3 has 13 amino acids. This CDR3 is CASSELIGTEQYF. Written as DNA, the CDR3 is TGTGCCAGCAGTGAACTAATCGGGACCGAGCAGTACTTC.

The chain recombines TRBV12-5 with TRBJ2-2; D is tentatively TRBD1 or TRBD2 (5 bases each). Trimming pared 8 bases from V and 2 bases from J, leaving 9 bases between. The CDR3 totals 13 residues. CDR1 and CDR2 (germline): LGHNT, FRNRAP. DNA for the CDR3: TGTGCTAGTCAGGGAGATAACACCGGGGAGCTGTTTTTT. Translated, it gives CASQGDNTGELFF.

V is TRBV9 and J is TRBJ1-1; D unresolved. The CDR3 contains 14 residues. V was clipped by 0 bases and J by 1 base, with 7 bases between them. Germline values: CDR1 SGDLS, CDR2 YYNGEE. The CDR3 loop is CASSVGGENTEAFF. CDR3 bases: TGTGCCAGCAGCGTAGGTGGGGAGAACACTGAAGCTTTCTTT.

There are many counts of this clonotype. The chain combines TRBV11-2 with TRBJ2-1, with D perhaps TRBD2 (5 bases). Trimming shortened V by 5 bases and J by 8 bases, and 19 bases separated the two germline ends. CDR1 is SGHAT and CDR2 is FQNNGV in the germline V gene. The CDR3 has 15 residues. The CDR3 loop reads CASSPPSWFSDEQFF. The CDR3, as DNA: TGTGCCAGCAGCCCGCCCTCGTGGTTTAGCGATGAGCAGTTCTTC.

The chain recombines TRBV5-5 with TRBJ1-6, with TRBD1 as a possible D gene (6 bases). There are 17 residues in the CDR3. V shed 4 bases and J shed 6 bases, with 20 bases lying between them. In germline, CDR1 is SGHKS, CDR2 YYEKEE (reference sequence). The DNA for the CDR3 is TGTGCCAGCAGCCCTCAGTCCGGGACAACTCCTAATTCACCCCTCCACTTT. Translating it yields CASSPQSGTTPNSPLHF.

This clonotype was counted many times. The chain combines TRBV4-1 with TRBJ1-1; tentative D call: TRBD1 (6 bases). Looked up from germline, CDR1 is MGHRA and CDR2 is YSYEKL. The CDR3 sequence is 14 residues long. The ends were cut back, 3 bases at V and 5 bases at J, with 13 bases in the middle. The CDR3 nucleotides read TGCGCCAGCAGCCAGGGAACAGGGTATACTGAAGCTTTCTTT. Translation: CASSQGTGYTEAFF.

The rearrangement joins TRBV29-1 to TRBJ1-1, with D unclear. The V end was cut by 6 bases, the J end by 5 bases, with 13 bases between. This CDR3 contains 12 residues. Germline values: CDR1 SQVTM, CDR2 ANQGSEA. Here the CDR3 reads CSVMKANTEAFF. DNA of the CDR3: TGCAGCGTCATGAAAGCGAATACTGAAGCTTTCTTT. Full variable domain (outside the CDR3, taken from reference TRBV29-1 and TRBJ1-1): SAVISQKPSRDICQRGTSLTIQCQVDSQVTMMFWYRQQPGQSLTLIATANQGSEATYESGFVIDKFPISRPNLTFSTLTVSNMSPEDSSIYLCSVMKANTEAFFGQGTRLTVV.

The CDR3 region has the DNA TGTGCCAGCAGTTTATTACAGTCGATCACAGATACGCAGTATTTT. As protein: CASSLLQSITDTQYF. The chain is built from TRBV28 and TRBJ2-3; D is unresolved. Germline CDR1 MDHEN, CDR2 SYDVKM. The CDR3 spans 15 residues. The V end lost 1 base, the J end lost 2 bases, and 10 bases lay between the germline ends. Drawing the rest from reference TRBV28 and TRBJ2-3, the complete variable domain is DVKVTQSSRYLVKRTGEKVFLECVQDMDHENMFWYRQDPGLGLRLIYFSYDVKMKEKGDIPEGYSVSREKKERFSLILESASTNQTSMYLCASSLLQSITDTQYFGPGTRLTVL.

The sample holds many counts of this clonotype. The chain combines TRBV6-6 with TRBJ2-1; 7 bases agree with TRBD1. Germline V gene lookup returns CDR1 MNHNY and CDR2 SVGAGI (reference sequence). V lost 5 bases, J lost 3 bases, and 4 bases stayed unmatched. The CDR3 has 14 amino acids. The CDR3 region is CASSHGTDYNEQFF. CDR3 nucleotides: TGTGCCAGCAGTCATGGGACAGACTACAATGAGCAGTTCTTC.

In the case of this clonotype: Just one base apart from a much larger clone, this may be a read error. V usage is TRBV5-1 and J usage is TRBJ1-6; D not certain. The CDR3 covers 16 residues. Germline values: CDR1 SGHRS, CDR2 YFSETQ. V was cut by 4 bases and J by 8 bases, with 19 bases left in between. CDR3 residues: CASSPSSNRVYSPLHF. The CDR3 DNA sequence: TGCGCCAGCAGCCCGTCCTCCAACCGGGTCTATTCACCCCTCCACTTT.

Details on this clonotype: A much larger clone differs by one base, so this may be a read error. The chain uses TRBV7-2 and TRBJ1-2; D is unclear. The germline V gene has CDR1 SGHTA and CDR2 FQGNSA. The CDR3 has 13 amino acids. The CDR3 protein is CASSFRQVYGCTF. Written as DNA, the CDR3 is TGTGCCAGCAGCTTTAGGCAGGTCTATGGCTGCACCTTC.

This clonotype showed up many times. V gene TRBV7-2 combines with J gene TRBJ1-2; TRBD1 is a possible D gene (5 bases). Germline V gene lookup returns CDR1 SGHTA and CDR2 FQGNSA. V was cut by 5 bases and J by 4 bases, with 20 bases left in between. This CDR3 is built from 16 residues. The CDR3 here is CASSRGAGSGSYGYTF. The CDR3 nucleotides are TGTGCCAGCAGCCGTGGCGCAGGGAGTGGTTCCTATGGCTACACCTTC.

Ten or more counts support this clonotype. The chain carries TRBV10-3 and TRBJ1-6; the D is unclear. Trimming removed 0 bases from V and 6 bases from J, with 9 bases in between. Germline-derived CDR1 and CDR2 are ENHRY and SYGVKD. CDR3 length: 15 amino acids. The CDR3 sequence: CAISESNNPNSPLHF. The CDR3 DNA reads TGTGCCATCAGTGAGTCGAATAATCCTAATTCACCCCTCCACTTT.

J is TRBJ1-5 and V is TRBV12-3 or TRBV12-4, with D uncertain. V gave up 5 bases and J gave up 5 bases, with 16 bases separating them. This CDR3 contains 15 residues. Here the CDR3 DNA reads TGTGCCAGCAGTACCCGAGTAGGCCCCCATCAGCCCCAGCATTTT. This gives the protein CASSTRVGPHQPQHF.

This clonotype was recorded at least ten times. The rearrangement uses TRBV28 and TRBJ2-5, with D perhaps given as TRBD1 or TRBD2 (5 bases each). The germline gives CDR1 MDHEN, CDR2 SYDVKM. Trimming took off 4 bases at V and 0 bases at J, with 15 bases between the two ends. This CDR3 has 16 residues. CDR3 nucleotides: TGTGCCAGCAGTTCCCCTGCCGGGGCGTACCAAGAGACCCAGTACTTC. Amino acids: CASSSPAGAYQETQYF. The entire variable domain, with the rest obtained from reference TRBV28 and TRBJ2-5, is as follows: DVKVTQSSRYLVKRTGEKVFLECVQDMDHENMFWYRQDPGLGLRLIYFSYDVKMKEKGDIPEGYSVSREKKERFSLILESASTNQTSMYLCASSSPAGAYQETQYFGPGTRLLVL.

Only a few counts were recorded for this clonotype. Mismatch with germline at one junction end may stem from a read error. The chain couples TRBV7-7 to TRBJ2-7, with 7 bases that match TRBD1. CDR3 length: 14 amino acids. Germline V gives CDR1 SSHAT, CDR2 FNYEAQ (reference sequence). Here the CDR3 reads CASSLGEGASEQYF. The CDR3 DNA sequence: TGTGCTAGCAGCTTAGGTGAGGGGGCTAGCGAGCAGTACTTC.

The genes are TRBV6-5 and TRBJ1-1; 10 bases are shared with TRBD1. The CDR3 extends over 15 amino acids. V gave up 5 bases and J gave up 4 bases; unmatched junction bases: 7. Germline V gives CDR1 MNHEY, CDR2 SVGAGI. The DNA for the CDR3 is TGTGCCAGCAGTCCATGGGACAGGGGTGGCACTGAAGCTTTCTTT. Its protein is CASSPWDRGGTEAFF.